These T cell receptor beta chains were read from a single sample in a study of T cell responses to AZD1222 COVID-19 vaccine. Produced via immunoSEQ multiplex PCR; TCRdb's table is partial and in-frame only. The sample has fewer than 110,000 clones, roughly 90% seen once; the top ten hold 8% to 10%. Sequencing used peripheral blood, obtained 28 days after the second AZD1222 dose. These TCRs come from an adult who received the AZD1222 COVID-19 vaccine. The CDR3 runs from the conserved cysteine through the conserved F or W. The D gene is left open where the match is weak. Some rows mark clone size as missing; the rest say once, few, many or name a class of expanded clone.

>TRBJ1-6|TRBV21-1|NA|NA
TGTGCCAGCAGCAAATGTACAGGGTTCTTCCACTTT
CASSKCTGFFHF
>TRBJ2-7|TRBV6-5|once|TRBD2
TGTGCCCGCCGGCGGGGGGGGGTTAACGACGAGCAGTACTTC
CARRRGGVNDEQYF
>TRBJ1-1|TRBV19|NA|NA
TGTGCCAGTAGTAATGCCTGGGGGAACACTGAAGCTTTCTTT
CASSNAWGNTEAFF
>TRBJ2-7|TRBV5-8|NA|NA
TGTGCCAGCAGCGAGGGAGGGACAGTGACCTACGAGCAGTACTTC
CASSEGGTVTYEQYF
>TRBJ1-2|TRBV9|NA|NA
TGTGCCAGCAGCGTAGGGTCAGAGGCTAACTATGGCTACACCTTC
CASSVGSEANYGYTF
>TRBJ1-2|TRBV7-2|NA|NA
TGTGCCAGCAGCTTAGACCCGGGACGGATCCTCTATGGCTACACCTTC
CASSLDPGRILYGYTF
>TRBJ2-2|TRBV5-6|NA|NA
TGTGCCAGCAGCTTCAAACCAGCGGGGGAGCTGTTTTTT
CASSFKPAGELFF
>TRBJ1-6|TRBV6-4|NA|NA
TGTGCCAGCAGTGACTCTCGGTCATTTCTGTCCTATAATTCACCCCTCCACTTT
CASSDSRSFLSYNSPLHF
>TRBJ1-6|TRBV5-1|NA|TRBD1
TGCGCCAGCAGCCTTGGACAGGGTAGCTCACCCCTCCACTTT
CASSLGQGSSPLHF
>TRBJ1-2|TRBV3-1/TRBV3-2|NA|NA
TGTGCCAGCAGCCCAGAACAGGGTACCCACTATGGCTACACCTTC
CASSPEQGTHYGYTF
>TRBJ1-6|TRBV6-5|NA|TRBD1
TGTGCCAGCAGTACAGGGGGCTCCTATAATTCACCCCTCCACTTT
CASSTGGSYNSPLHF
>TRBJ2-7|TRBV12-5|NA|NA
TGTGCTAGTGGTTTGGTAAGCGGGGGGACAGGGGATTTCTACGAGCAGTACTTC
CASGLVSGGTGDFYEQYF
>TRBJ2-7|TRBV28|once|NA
TGTGCCAGCAGTCCGAGGGAGTTCTACGAGCAGTACTTC
CASSPREFYEQYF
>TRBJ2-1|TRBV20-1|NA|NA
TGCAGTGCTAGTTCCCGGGACATGAGGTTTGACAATGAGCAGTTCTTC
CSASSRDMRFDNEQFF
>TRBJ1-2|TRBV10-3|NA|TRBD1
TGTGCCATCAGTACCGGACAGGACGATGGCTACACCTTC
CAISTGQDDGYTF
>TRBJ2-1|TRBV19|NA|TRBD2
TGTGCCAGTAGTATAGTTAGGCTAACAACTAGCGGGGGTAGCTACAATGAGCAGTTCTTC
CASSIVRLTTSGGSYNEQFF
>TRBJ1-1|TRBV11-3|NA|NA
TGTGCCAGCAGCTTAGCAGCGGGGACTGAAGCTTTCTTT
CASSLAAGTEAFF
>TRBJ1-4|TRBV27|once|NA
TGTGCCAGCAGCCCGGCGTATAGCGCGTATGAAAAACTGTTTTTT
CASSPAYSAYEKLFF
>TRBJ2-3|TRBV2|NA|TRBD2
TGTGCCAGCAGTCGGCTAGCGGGCACAGATACGCAGTATTTT
CASSRLAGTDTQYF